Following are 13 T cell receptor beta chains from one sample sequenced in a study of shared clonotypes between healthy human individuals. The protocol was immunoSEQ multiplex PCR, while the TCRdb copy is restricted to in-frame clones and leaves out a portion. This sample carries hundreds of thousands of clones, around 97% of them seen once, and the ten largest clones take approximately 0.057%. Sequenced: naive CD4+ T cells sorted from blood. Indicated subset: CD45RA+ positively selected. These receptors came from a woman under 40 in good health.

The genes are TRBV7-6 and TRBJ2-2; D not resolved. The germline gives CDR1 SGHVS, CDR2 FNYEAQ. V was trimmed by 1 base and J by 2 bases, leaving 8 bases between them. There are 15 residues in the CDR3. The CDR3 protein is CASSLDPTNTGELFF. CDR3 coding DNA: TGTGCCAGCAGCTTAGATCCCACAAACACCGGGGAGCTGTTTTTT.

J is TRBJ2-2 and V is TRBV7-6; 7 nucleotides match TRBD2. This CDR3 region has 16 residues. Germline V lookup: CDR1 SGHVS, CDR2 FNYEAQ. With 0 bases clipped from V and 1 base from J, the junction kept 2 bases outside the gene matches. The CDR3 protein is CASSLAGGVNTGELFF. The CDR3 nucleotides read TGTGCCAGCAGCTTAGCTGGGGGGGTGAACACCGGGGAGCTGTTTTTT.

This rearrangement joins TRBV7-3 to TRBJ2-3; TRBD2 is a possible D gene (6 bases). The CDR3 spans 16 residues. Per the germline V gene, CDR1 is SGHTA and CDR2 is FQGTGA. Trimming cost V 1 base and J 3 bases, with 14 bases left between them. Here the CDR3 reads CASSLIGGKVTDTQYF. The CDR3, as DNA: TGTGCCAGCAGCTTAATAGGCGGGAAGGTGACAGATACGCAGTATTTT. Full variable domain (outside the CDR3, taken from reference TRBV7-3 and TRBJ2-3): GAGVSQTPSNKVTEKGKYVELRCDPISGHTALYWYRQSLGQGPEFLIYFQGTGAADDSGLPNDRFFAVRPEGSVSTLKIQRTERGDSAVYLCASSLIGGKVTDTQYFGPGTRLTVL.

Regarding this clone: At one end, the junction sequence differs from germline, possibly due to a read error. The chain is built from TRBV7-2 and TRBJ1-2, with D unclear. The CDR3 extends over 15 amino acids. Germline loops: CDR1 SGHTA, CDR2 FQGNSA. CDR3 region: CASSLARETMEGYTF. The CDR3, as DNA: TGTGCCAGCAGCCTAGCCCGGGAGACTATGGAGGGCTACACCTTC.

This clone was picked up one time. This sample also contains other DNA sequences that code for the same CDR3. The genes are TRBV2 and TRBJ2-7; D is perhaps TRBD1 (6 bases). Trimming pared 4 bases from V and 1 base from J, leaving 11 bases between. Germline lookup yields CDR1 SNHLY and CDR2 FYNNEI. The CDR3 extends over 14 amino acids. CDR3 protein: CASSGQGSSYEQYF. Here the CDR3 DNA reads TGTGCCAGCAGTGGTCAGGGGTCTTCCTACGAGCAGTACTTC.

The V gene is TRBV2, the J gene TRBJ2-4; D remains ambiguous. The V end was cut by 8 bases, the J end by 8 bases, with 13 bases between. This CDR3 is built from 12 residues. From germline, CDR1 is SNHLY and CDR2 FYNNEI. Here the CDR3 DNA reads TGTGCCAGCTCAGGTGGTTCGGACATTCAGTACTTC. Protein product: CASSGGSDIQYF.

The genes are TRBV5-4 and TRBJ1-4, with TRBD1 matching over 8 bases. The CDR3 loop spans 16 amino acids. CDR1 and CDR2 from the germline V gene are SGHNT and YYREEE (reference sequence). Losses at the gene ends were 4 bases for V and 4 bases for J; bases not matched to a gene: 9. The CDR3 DNA sequence: TGTGCCAGCAGCCATCGGACAGGGCCAGGTAATGAAAAACTGTTTTTT. Its translation is CASSHRTGPGNEKLFF.

The chain has TRBV5-1 and TRBJ2-7; 7 positions match TRBD2. CDR1 and CDR2 from the germline V gene are SGHRS and YFSETQ. There are 15 residues in the CDR3. J lost 2 bases, V lost 3 bases, and 8 bases had no gene match. CDR3 nucleotides: TGCGCCAGCAGCTCGAGAGCGGGACCAACCTACGAGCAGTACTTC. Protein: CASSSRAGPTYEQYF.

Turning to this clone: Distinct nucleotide sequences in the sample also encode this CDR3. The CDR3 here is CASSLAGNTGELFF. The CDR3 region has the DNA TGTGCCAGCAGCTTAGCAGGGAACACCGGGGAGCTGTTTTTT. The V and J genes are TRBV7-9 and TRBJ2-2; D is uncertain. The germline gives CDR1 SEHNR, CDR2 FQNEAQ (reference sequence). The V end lost 0 bases, the J end lost 1 base, and 3 bases lay between the germline ends. The CDR3 length is 14 residues.

In its sample, this clone was seen a few times. The chain recombines TRBV4-1 with TRBJ1-5, with unresolved D. V gave up 1 base and J gave up 0 bases, with 7 bases separating them. The CDR3 extends over 15 amino acids. Per the germline V gene, CDR1 is MGHRA and CDR2 is YSYEKL. CDR3: CASSQAESSNQPQHF. CDR3 in DNA: TGCGCCAGCAGCCAAGCCGAAAGTAGCAATCAGCCCCAGCATTTT.

In DNA, the CDR3 is TGTGCCAGCAGACCTCAGGTTGTCGACACCGGGGAGCTGTTTTTT. This sequence encodes CASRPQVVDTGELFF. The chain employs TRBV11-2 and TRBJ2-2; no definite D call. Between the trimmed V and J ends, which lost 6 bases and 3 bases, there was a span of 14 bases. This CDR3 is built from 15 residues. Germline V CDR1 and CDR2: SGHAT, FQNNGV. Supplemented by reference TRBV11-2 and TRBJ2-2, the full variable domain reads EAGVAQSPRYKIIEKRQSVAFWCNPISGHATLYWYQQILGQGPKLLIQFQNNGVVDDSQLPKDRFSAERLKGVDSTLKIQPAKLEDSAVYLCASRPQVVDTGELFFGEGSRLTVL.

The sample holds a few counts of this clone. The gene calls are TRBV19 and TRBJ1-5; D not resolved. The CDR3 is 16 amino acids. The V gene's germline CDR1 is LNHDA and CDR2 SQIVND (reference sequence). V lost 6 bases and J 3 bases, leaving 18 bases between the germline ends. The CDR3 spells CASRNGPRGNNQPQHF. The CDR3 nucleotides read TGTGCCAGTAGAAACGGCCCACGTGGAAACAATCAGCCCCAGCATTTT.

Points on this clone: This same CDR3 is encoded by further DNA sequences in the sample. The rearrangement uses TRBV7-9 and TRBJ2-2, with TRBD1 matching 8 bases. The CDR3 is 14 residues long. V lost 4 bases and J lost 5; bases outside the gene matches: 3. CDR1 is SEHNR and CDR2 is FQNEAQ in the germline V gene (reference sequence). For the CDR3, the DNA is TGTGCCAGCAGCTCAGGACAGGGAACCGGGGAGCTGTTTTTT. This sequence encodes CASSSGQGTGELFF.